Given below is one T cell receptor beta chain in context. This sample is drawn from a study of blood T cell repertoires in COVID-19. The wider study: The study drew acute and convalescent COVID-19 samples from the United States, Italy and Spain. PBMCs, B-cell-depleted T cells, or T cells were the source of the cDNA or gDNA that made up the material.

The ends lost 7 bases at V and 2 bases at J; junction bases unmatched: 1. There are 11 residues in the CDR3. Germline lookup yields CDR1 SQVTM and CDR2 ANQGSEA. As originally analysed: Reference gene primer amplification yielded estimated nucleated cell counts. Profiled with immunoSEQ multiplex PCR; TCRdb holds only in-frame clones, not every one. V, J and clone size were drawn from that table, and D and trimming were deduced from the DNA. The table lists tens of thousands of clones, about 84% of them singletons. The TCR sequence derives from an older man with active or convalescent COVID-19. The V and J genes are TRBV29-1 and TRBJ1-2, with 7 nucleotides matching TRBD1. Sequenced input: peripheral blood. In nucleotides, the CDR3 is TGCAGCGGGGGACAGAACTATGGCTACACCTTC. Translating it yields CSGGQNYGYTF.